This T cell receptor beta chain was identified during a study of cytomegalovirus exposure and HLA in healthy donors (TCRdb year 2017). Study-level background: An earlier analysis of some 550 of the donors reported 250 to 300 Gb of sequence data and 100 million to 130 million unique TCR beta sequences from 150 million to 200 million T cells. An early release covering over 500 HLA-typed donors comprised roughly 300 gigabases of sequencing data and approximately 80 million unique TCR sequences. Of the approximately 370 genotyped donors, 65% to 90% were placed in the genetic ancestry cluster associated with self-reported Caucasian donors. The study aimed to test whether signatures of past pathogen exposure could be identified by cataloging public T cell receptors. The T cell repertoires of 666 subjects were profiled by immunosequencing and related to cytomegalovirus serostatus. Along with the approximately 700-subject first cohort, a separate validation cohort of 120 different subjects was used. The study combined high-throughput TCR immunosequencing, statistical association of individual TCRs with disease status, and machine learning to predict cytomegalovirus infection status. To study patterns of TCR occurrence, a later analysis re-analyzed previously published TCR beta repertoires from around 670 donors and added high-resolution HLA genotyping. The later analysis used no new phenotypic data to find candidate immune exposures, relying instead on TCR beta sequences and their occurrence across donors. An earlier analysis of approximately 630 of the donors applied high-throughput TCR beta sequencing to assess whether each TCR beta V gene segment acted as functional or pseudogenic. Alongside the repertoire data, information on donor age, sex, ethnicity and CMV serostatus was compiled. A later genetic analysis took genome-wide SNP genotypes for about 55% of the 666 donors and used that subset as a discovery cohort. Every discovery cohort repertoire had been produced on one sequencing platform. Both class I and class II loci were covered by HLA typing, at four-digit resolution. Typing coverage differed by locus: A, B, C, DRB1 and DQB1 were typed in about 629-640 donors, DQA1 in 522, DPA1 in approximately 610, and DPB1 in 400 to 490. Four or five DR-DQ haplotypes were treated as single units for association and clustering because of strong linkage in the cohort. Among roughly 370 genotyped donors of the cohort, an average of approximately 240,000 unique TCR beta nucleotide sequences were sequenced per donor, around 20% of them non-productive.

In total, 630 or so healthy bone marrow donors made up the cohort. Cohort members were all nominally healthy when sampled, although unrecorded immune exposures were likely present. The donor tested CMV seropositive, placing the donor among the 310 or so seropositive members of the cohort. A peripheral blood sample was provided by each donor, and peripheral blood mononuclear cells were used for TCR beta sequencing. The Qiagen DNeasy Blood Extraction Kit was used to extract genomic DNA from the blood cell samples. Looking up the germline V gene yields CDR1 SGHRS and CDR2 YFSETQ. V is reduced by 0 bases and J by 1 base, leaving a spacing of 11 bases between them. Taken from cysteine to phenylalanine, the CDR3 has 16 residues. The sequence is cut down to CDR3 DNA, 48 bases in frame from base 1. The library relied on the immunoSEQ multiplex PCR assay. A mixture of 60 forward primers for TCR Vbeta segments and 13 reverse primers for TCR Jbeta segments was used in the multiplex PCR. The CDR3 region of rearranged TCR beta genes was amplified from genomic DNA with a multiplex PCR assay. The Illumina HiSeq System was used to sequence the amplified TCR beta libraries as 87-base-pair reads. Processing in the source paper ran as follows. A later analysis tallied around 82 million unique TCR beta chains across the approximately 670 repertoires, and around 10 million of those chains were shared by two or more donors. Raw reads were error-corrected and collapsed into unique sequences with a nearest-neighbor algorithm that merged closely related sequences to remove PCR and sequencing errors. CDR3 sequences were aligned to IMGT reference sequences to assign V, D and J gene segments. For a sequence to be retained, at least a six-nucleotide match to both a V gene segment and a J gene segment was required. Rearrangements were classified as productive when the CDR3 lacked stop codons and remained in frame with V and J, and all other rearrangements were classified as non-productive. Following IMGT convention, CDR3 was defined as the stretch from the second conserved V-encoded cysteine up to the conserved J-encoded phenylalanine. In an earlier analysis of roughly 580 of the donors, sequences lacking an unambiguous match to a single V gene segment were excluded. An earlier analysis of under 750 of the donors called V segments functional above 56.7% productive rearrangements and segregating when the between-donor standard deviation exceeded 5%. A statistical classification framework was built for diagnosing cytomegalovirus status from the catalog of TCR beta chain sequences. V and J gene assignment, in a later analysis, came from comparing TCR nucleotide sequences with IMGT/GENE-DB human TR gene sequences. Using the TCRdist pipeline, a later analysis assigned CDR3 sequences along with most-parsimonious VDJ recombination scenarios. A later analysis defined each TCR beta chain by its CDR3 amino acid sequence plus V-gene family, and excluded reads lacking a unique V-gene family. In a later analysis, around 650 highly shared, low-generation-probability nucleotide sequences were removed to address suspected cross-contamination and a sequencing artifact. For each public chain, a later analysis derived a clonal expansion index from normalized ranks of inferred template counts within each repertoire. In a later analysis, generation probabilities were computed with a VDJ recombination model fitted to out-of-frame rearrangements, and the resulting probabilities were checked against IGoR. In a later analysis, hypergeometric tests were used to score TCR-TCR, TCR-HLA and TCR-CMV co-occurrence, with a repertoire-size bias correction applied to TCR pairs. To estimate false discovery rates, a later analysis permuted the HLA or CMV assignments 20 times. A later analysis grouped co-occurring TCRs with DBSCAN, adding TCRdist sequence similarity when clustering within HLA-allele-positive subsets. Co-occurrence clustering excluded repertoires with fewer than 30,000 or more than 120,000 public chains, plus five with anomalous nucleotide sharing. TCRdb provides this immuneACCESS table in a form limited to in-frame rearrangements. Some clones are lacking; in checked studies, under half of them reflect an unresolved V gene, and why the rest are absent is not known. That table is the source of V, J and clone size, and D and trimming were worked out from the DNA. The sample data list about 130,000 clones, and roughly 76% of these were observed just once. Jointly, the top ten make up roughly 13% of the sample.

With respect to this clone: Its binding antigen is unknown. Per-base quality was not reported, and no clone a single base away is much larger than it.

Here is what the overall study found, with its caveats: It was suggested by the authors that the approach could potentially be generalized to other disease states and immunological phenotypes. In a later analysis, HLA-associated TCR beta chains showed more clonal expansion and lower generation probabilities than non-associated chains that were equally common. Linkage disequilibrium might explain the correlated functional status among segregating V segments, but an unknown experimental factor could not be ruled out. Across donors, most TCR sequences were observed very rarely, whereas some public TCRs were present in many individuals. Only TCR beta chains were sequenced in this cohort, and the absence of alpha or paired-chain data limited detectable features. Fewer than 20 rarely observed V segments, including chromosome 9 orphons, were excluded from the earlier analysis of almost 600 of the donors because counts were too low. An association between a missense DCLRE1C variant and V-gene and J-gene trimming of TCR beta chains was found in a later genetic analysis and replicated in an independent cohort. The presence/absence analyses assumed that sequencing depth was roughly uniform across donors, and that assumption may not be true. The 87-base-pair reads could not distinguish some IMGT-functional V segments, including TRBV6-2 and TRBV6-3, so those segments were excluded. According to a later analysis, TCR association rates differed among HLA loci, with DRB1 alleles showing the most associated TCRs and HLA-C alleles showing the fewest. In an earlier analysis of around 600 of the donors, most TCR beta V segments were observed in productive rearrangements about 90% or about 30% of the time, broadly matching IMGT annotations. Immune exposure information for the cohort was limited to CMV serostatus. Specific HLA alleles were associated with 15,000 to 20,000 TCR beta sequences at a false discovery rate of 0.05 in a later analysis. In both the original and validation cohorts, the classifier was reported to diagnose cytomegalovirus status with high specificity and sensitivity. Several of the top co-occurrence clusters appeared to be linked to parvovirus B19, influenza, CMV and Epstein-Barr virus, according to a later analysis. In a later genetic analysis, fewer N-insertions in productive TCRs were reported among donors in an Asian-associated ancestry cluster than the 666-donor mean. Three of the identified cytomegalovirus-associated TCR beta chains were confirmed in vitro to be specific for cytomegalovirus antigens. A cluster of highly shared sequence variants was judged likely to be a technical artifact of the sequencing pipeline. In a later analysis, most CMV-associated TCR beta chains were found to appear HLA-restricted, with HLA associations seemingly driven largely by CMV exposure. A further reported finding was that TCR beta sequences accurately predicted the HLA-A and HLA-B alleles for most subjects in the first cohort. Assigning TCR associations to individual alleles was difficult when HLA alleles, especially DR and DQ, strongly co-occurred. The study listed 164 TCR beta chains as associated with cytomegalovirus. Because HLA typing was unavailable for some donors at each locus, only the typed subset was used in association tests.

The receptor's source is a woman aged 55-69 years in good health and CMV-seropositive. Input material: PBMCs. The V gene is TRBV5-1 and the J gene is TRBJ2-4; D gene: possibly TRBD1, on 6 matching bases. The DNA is TGCGCCAGCAGCTTGGAGGGGGTAGGGGCCAAAAACATTCAGTACTTC. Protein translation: CASSLEGVGAKNIQYF.